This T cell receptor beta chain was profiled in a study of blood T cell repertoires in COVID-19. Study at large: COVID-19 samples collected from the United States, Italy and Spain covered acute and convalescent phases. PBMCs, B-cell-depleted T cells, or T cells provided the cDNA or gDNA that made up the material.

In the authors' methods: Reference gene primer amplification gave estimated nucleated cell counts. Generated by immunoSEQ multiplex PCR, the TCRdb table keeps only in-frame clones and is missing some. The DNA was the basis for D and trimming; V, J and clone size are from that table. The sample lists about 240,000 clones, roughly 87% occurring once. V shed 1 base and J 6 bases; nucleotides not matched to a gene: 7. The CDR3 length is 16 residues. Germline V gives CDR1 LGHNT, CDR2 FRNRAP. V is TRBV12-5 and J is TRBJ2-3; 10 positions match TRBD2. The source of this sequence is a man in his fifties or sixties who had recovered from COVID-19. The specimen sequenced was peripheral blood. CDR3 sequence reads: CASGLALAGARDTQYF. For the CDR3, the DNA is TGTGCTAGTGGTTTGGCTCTAGCGGGGGCCCGGGATACGCAGTATTTT.